Each of the 3 T cell receptor beta chains below was sequenced from the same sample in a study of long-term antiretroviral therapy in people with HIV. The authors ran the immunoSEQ assay, v3.0, at survey level. Method: immunoSEQ multiplex PCR; TCRdb's copy keeps in-frame clones and lacks some. The sample records about 20,000 clones, about 91% being singletons. Sequences were derived from unsorted PBMCs, sampled 4.4 years after starting antiretroviral therapy. The receptors derive from a woman aged 45-59 years with HIV.

The V call is TRBV11-2, the J call TRBJ2-4, with D perhaps matching TRBD2 (6 bases). This CDR3 spans 14 amino acids. The germline CDR1 and CDR2 sequences are SGHAT and FQNNGV. V was cut by 5 bases and J by 8 bases, with 16 bases left in between. CDR3 amino acids: CASSPRGRSDIQYF. Here the CDR3 DNA reads TGTGCCAGCAGCCCGCGGGGCCGTTCGGACATTCAGTACTTC. Together with reference TRBV11-2 and TRBJ2-4, the CDR3 gives the full variable domain: EAGVAQSPRYKIIEKRQSVAFWCNPISGHATLYWYQQILGQGPKLLIQFQNNGVVDDSQLPKDRFSAERLKGVDSTLKIQPAKLEDSAVYLCASSPRGRSDIQYFGAGTRLSVL.

This clone was observed a single time. The junction differs from germline at one of its ends, possibly a read error. The chain combines TRBV7-7 with TRBJ2-1; D remains unclear. Germline V gene data show CDR1 as SSHAT and CDR2 as FNYEAQ (reference sequence). CDR3 size: 18 residues. The CDR3 coding sequence is TGTGCTAGCAGCCCACAGACACCTAATGTGAATTCCTACAATGAGCAGTTCTTC. It yields the protein CASSPQTPNVNSYNEQFF.

The chain joins TRBV9 to TRBJ1-1, with TRBD1 matching over 9 bases. Germline loops: CDR1 SGDLS, CDR2 YYNGEE. Trimming cost V 3 bases and J 1 base; bases outside gene matches: 4. CDR3 length: 15 amino acids. This CDR3 is CASSARQGGNTEAFF. The CDR3 DNA follows: TGTGCCAGCAGCGCACGACAGGGGGGGAACACTGAAGCTTTCTTT.